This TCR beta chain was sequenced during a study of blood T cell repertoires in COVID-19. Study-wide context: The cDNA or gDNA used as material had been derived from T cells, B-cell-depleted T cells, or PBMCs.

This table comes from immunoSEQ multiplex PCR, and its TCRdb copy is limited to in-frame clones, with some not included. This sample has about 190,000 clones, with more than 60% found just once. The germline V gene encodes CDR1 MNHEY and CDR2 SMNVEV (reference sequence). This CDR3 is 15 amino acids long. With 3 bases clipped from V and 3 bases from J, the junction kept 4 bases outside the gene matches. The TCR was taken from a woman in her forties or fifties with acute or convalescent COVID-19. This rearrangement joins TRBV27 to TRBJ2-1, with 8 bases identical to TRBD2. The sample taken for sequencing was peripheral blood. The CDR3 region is CASSFRGGNYNEQFF. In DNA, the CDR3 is TGTGCCAGCAGTTTTCGGGGGGGCAACTACAATGAGCAGTTCTTC.